This T cell receptor (beta chain) was retrieved from a study of radiotherapy plus CTLA-4 blockade in lung cancer. This clone showed up just once. The protocol was immunoSEQ multiplex PCR, while the TCRdb copy is restricted to in-frame clones and leaves out a portion. The sample records 81,000 or so clones, roughly 79% being singletons. The CDR3 loop spans 13 amino acids. The V gene end was trimmed by 3 bases and the J gene end by 5 bases; junction bases not matched to a gene: 2. Germline values: CDR1 SGHRS, CDR2 YFSETQ. The receptor was derived from a human donor with non-small cell lung cancer whose response to radiotherapy plus ipilimumab could not be evaluated. Some clones in this sample may be carry-over from other donors' samples. The specimen comprised peripheral blood, sampled from a patient treated with radiotherapy plus ipilimumab. The chain couples TRBV5-1 to TRBJ1-1; 9 bases agree with TRBD1. CDR3 nucleotide sequence: TGCGCCAGCAGCTGGGACAGGGCTACTGAAGCTTTCTTT. Translation: CASSWDRATEAFF.